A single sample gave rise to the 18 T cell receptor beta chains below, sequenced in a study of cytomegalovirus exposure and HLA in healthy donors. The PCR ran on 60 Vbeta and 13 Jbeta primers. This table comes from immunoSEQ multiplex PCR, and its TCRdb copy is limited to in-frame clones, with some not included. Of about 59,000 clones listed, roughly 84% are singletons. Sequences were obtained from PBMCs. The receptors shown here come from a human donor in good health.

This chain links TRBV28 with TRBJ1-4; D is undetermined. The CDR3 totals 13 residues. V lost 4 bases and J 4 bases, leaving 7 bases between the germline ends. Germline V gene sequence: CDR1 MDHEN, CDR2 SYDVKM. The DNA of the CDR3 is TGTGCCAGCAGTTACACCAATAATGAAAAACTGTTTTTT. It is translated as CASSYTNNEKLFF.

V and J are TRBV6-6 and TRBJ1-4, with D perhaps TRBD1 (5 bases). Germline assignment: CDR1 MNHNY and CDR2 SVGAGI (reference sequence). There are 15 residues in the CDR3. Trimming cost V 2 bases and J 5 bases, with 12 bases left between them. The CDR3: CASSYAQGQNEKLFF. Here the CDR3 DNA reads TGTGCCAGCAGTTACGCCCAGGGCCAAAATGAAAAACTGTTTTTT.

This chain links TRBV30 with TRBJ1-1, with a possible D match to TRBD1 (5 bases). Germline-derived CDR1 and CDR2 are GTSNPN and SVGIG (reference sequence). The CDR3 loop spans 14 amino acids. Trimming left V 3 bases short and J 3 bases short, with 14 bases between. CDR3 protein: CAWRPDPGHTEAFF. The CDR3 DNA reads TGTGCCTGGAGACCTGACCCAGGGCACACTGAAGCTTTCTTT.

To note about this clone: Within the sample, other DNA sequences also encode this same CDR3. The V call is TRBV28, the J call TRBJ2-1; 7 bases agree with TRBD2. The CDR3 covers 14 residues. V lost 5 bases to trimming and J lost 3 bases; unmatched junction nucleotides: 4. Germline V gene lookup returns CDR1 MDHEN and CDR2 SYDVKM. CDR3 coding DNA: TGTGCCAGCAGTCGGCTAGCGGACTACAATGAGCAGTTCTTC. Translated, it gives CASSRLADYNEQFF.

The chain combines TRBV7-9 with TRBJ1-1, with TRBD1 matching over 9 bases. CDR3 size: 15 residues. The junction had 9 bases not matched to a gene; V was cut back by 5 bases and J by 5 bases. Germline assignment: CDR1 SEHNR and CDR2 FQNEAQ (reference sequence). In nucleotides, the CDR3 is TGTGCCAGCAGCCACCAAGGACAGGGGAAGACTGAAGCTTTCTTT. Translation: CASSHQGQGKTEAFF.

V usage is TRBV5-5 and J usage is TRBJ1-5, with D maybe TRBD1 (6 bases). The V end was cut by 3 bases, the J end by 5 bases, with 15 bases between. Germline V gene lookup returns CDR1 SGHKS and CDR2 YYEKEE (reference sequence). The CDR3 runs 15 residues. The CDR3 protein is CASSWGGNTDQPQHF. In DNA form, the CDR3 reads TGTGCCAGCAGCTGGGGGGGCAACACCGATCAGCCCCAGCATTTT.

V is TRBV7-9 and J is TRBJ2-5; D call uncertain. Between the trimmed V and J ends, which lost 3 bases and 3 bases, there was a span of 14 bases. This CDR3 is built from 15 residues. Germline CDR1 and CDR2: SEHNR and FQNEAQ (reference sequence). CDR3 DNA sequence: TGTGCCAGCAGCTTTGGTTCCAGGCAGGAAGAGACCCAGTACTTC. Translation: CASSFGSRQEETQYF.

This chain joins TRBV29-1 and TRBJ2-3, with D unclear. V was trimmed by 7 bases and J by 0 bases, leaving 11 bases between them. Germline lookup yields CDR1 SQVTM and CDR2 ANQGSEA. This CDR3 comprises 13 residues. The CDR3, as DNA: TGCAGCGAAAGTAGTACTAGCACAGATACGCAGTATTTT. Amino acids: CSESSTSTDTQYF.

The CDR3 bases are TGTGCCAGCAGCTTAGTGGGGGGTGGCTACACCTTC. Encoded protein: CASSLVGGGYTF. The chain employs TRBV7-2 and TRBJ1-2; possible D gene TRBD1, 5 bases. This CDR3 comprises 12 residues. Trimming shortened V by 1 base and J by 7 bases, and 7 bases separated the two germline ends. The V gene's germline CDR1 is SGHTA and CDR2 FQGNSA.

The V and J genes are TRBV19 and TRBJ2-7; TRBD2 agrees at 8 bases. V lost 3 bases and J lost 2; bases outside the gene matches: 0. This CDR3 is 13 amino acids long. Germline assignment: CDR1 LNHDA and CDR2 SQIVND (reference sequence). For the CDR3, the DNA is TGTGCCAGTAGTATGGGACTAGCCTACGAGCAGTACTTC. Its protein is CASSMGLAYEQYF. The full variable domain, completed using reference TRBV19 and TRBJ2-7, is DGGITQSPKYLFRKEGQNVTLSCEQNLNHDAMYWYRQDPGQGLRLIYYSQIVNDFQKGDIAEGYSVSREKKESFPLTVTSAQKNPTAFYLCASSMGLAYEQYFGPGTRLTVT.

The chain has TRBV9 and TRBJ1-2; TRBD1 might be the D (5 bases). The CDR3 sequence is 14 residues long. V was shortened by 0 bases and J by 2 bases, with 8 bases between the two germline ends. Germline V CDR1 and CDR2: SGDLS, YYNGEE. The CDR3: CASSVDQGNYGYTF. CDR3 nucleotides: TGTGCCAGCAGCGTAGATCAGGGAAACTATGGCTACACCTTC. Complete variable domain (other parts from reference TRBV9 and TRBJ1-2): DSGVTQTPKHLITATGQRVTLRCSPRSGDLSVYWYQQSLDQGLQFLIQYYNGEERAKGNILERFSAQQFPDLHSELNLSSLELGDSALYFCASSVDQGNYGYTFGSGTRLTVV.

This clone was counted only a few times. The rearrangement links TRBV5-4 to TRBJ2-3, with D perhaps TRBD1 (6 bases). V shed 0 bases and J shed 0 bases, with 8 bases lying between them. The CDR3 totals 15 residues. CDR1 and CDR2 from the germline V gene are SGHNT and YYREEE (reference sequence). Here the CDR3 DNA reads TGTGCCAGCAGCTTGGACCAGGGGAGCACAGATACGCAGTATTTT. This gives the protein CASSLDQGSTDTQYF.

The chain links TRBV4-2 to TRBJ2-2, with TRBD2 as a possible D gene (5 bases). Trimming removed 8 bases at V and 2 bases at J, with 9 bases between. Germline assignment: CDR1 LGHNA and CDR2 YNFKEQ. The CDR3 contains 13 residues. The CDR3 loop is CASRTYNTGELFF. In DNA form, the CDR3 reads TGTGCCAGCCGGACTTATAACACCGGGGAGCTGTTTTTT.

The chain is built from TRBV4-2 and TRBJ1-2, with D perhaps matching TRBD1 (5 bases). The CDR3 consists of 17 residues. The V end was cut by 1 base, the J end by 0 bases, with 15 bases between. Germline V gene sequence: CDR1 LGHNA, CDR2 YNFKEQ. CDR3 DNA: TGTGCCAGCAGCCAAGCGGCCGGGCGGGGGGCTAACTATGGCTACACCTTC. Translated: CASSQAAGRGANYGYTF.

Written as DNA, the CDR3 is TGTGCCAGTAGTATGGGGGCGATTGCTGGAAACACCATATATTTT. Protein: CASSMGAIAGNTIYF. The chain recombines TRBV19 with TRBJ1-3; maybe TRBD1 (6 bases). Trimming pared 3 bases from V and 2 bases from J, leaving 11 bases between. The length of the CDR3 is 15 residues. CDR1 and CDR2 from the germline V gene are LNHDA and SQIVND (reference sequence). The complete variable domain, with remaining parts taken from reference TRBV19 and TRBJ1-3, reads DGGITQSPKYLFRKEGQNVTLSCEQNLNHDAMYWYRQDPGQGLRLIYYSQIVNDFQKGDIAEGYSVSREKKESFPLTVTSAQKNPTAFYLCASSMGAIAGNTIYFGEGSWLTVV.

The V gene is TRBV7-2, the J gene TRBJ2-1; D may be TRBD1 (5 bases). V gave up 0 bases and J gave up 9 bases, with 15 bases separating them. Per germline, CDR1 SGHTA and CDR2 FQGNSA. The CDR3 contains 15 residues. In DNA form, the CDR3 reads TGTGCCAGCAGCTTAGCTCTGGGGCTACGGAGTGAGCAGTTCTTC. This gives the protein CASSLALGLRSEQFF.

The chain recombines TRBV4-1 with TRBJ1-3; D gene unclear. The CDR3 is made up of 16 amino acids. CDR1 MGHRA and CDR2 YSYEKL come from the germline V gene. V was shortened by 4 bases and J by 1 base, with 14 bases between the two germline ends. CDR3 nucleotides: TGCGCCAGCAGCCGGACTGGAGGGAATTCTGGAAACACCATATATTTT. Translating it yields CASSRTGGNSGNTIYF.

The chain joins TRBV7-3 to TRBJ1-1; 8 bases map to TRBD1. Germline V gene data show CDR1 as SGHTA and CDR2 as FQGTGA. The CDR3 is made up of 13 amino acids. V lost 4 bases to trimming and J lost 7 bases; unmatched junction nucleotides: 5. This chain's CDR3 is CASSYATGGEAFF. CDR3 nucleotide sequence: TGTGCCAGCAGCTATGCCACAGGGGGTGAAGCTTTCTTT.